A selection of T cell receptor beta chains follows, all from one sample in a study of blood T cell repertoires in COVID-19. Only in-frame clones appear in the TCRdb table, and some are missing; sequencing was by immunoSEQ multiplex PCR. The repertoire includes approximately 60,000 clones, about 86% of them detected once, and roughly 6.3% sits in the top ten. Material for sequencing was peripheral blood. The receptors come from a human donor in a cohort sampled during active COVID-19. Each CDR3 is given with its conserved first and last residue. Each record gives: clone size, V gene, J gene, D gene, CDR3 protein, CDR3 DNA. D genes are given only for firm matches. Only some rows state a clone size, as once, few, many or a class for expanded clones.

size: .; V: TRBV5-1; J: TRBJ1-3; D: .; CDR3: CASSPDRIGNTIYF; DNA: TGCGCCAGCAGCCCGGACAGAATCGGAAACACCATATATTTT
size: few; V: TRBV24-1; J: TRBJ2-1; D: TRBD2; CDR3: CATMLTREGSCSYNEQFF; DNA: TGTGCCACAATGCTAACTCGGGAGGGTAGCTGCTCCTACAATGAGCAGTTCTTC
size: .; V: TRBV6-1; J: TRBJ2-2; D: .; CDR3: CASSERRGYTGELFF; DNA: TGTGCCAGCAGTGAACGTAGGGGGTACACCGGGGAGCTGTTTTTT
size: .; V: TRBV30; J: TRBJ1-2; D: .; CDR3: CASQGDTTNYGYTF; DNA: TGTGCCTCCCAAGGGGACACCACTAACTATGGCTACACCTTC
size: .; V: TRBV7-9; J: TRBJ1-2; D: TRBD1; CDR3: CASSHRDSDTYYGYTF; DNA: TGTGCCAGCAGCCACCGGGACAGCGATACATATTATGGCTACACCTTC
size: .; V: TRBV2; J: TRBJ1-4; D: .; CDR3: CASREHSQNNEKLFF; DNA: TGTGCCAGCAGGGAACACAGCCAGAATAATGAAAAACTGTTTTTT
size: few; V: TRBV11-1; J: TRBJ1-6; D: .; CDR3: CASSNPGGPSNSPLHF; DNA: TGTGCCAGCAGCAACCCGGGGGGACCCTCGAATTCACCCCTCCACTTT
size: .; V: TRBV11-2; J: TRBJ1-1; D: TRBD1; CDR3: CASSLRRGMNTEAFF; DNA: TGTGCCAGCAGCTTGCGCAGGGGGATGAACACTGAAGCTTTCTTT
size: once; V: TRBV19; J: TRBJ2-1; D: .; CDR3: CASMKDSVYEQFF; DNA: TGTGCCAGTATGAAGGACTCGGTGTATGAGCAGTTCTTC
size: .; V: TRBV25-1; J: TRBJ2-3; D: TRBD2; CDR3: CASSTGLASGVVDTQYF; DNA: TGTGCCAGCAGTACAGGGTTGGCTAGCGGGGTTGTAGATACGCAGTATTTT
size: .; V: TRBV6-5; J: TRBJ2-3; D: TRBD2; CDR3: CASRGTSRADTQYF; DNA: TGTGCCAGCAGAGGGACTAGTCGGGCGGATACGCAGTATTTT
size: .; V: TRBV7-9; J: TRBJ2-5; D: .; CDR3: CATSWAGQETQYF; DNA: TGTGCCACCAGCTGGGCGGGCCAAGAGACCCAGTACTTC
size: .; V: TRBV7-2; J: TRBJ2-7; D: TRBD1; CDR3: CASSLTAGTGGYEQYF; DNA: TGTGCCAGCAGCTTAACTGCCGGGACAGGGGGCTACGAGCAGTACTTC